This is a list of T cell receptor beta chains from one sample in a study of T cell responses to AZD1222 COVID-19 vaccine. The assay was immunoSEQ multiplex PCR, and TCRdb's table has in-frame clones only and misses some. The data contain approximately 120,000 clones, 70% to 90% of them seen just once; the ten biggest clones take up about 13%. The source material was peripheral blood, sampled on day 0 of MenACWY control vaccination. These receptors were obtained from an adult in good health. CDR3s include the opening cysteine and the closing phenylalanine or tryptophan. Fields, in order: J gene, V gene, D gene, CDR3 protein, CDR3 DNA. D genes are given only for firm matches.

J gene: TRBJ1-1; V gene: TRBV6-5; D gene: .; CDR3 protein: CASSYSPGAKTEAFF; CDR3 DNA: TGTGCCAGCAGTTACTCTCCCGGGGCAAAAACTGAAGCTTTCTTT
J gene: TRBJ1-3; V gene: TRBV24-1; D gene: .; CDR3 protein: CATSDSRPRGNSGNTIYF; CDR3 DNA: TGTGCCACCAGTGATTCGAGACCCCGTGGGAACTCTGGAAACACCATATATTTT
J gene: TRBJ1-5; V gene: TRBV19; D gene: .; CDR3 protein: CASSLQSERNQPQHF; CDR3 DNA: TGTGCCAGTAGTCTACAGAGTGAAAGGAATCAGCCCCAGCATTTT
J gene: TRBJ1-5; V gene: TRBV6-2/TRBV6-3; D gene: .; CDR3 protein: CASSRLLPDSNQPQHF; CDR3 DNA: TGTGCCAGCAGTCGTCTGCTTCCCGATAGCAATCAGCCCCAGCATTTT
J gene: TRBJ1-5; V gene: TRBV19; D gene: .; CDR3 protein: CASSIQSPNNQPQHF; CDR3 DNA: TGTGCCAGTAGTATACAATCCCCTAACAATCAGCCCCAGCATTTT
J gene: TRBJ1-1; V gene: TRBV7-2; D gene: TRBD1; CDR3 protein: CASSPWGLTGGPDTEAFF; CDR3 DNA: TGTGCCAGCAGCCCCTGGGGCTTGACAGGGGGCCCTGACACTGAAGCTTTCTTT
J gene: TRBJ1-3; V gene: TRBV9; D gene: .; CDR3 protein: CASSALTGTTGNTIYF; CDR3 DNA: TGTGCCAGCAGCGCCCTAACCGGGACAACTGGAAACACCATATATTTT
J gene: TRBJ1-3; V gene: TRBV11-2; D gene: .; CDR3 protein: CASSWSSDTIYF; CDR3 DNA: TGTGCCAGCAGCTGGTCCTCGGACACCATATATTTT
J gene: TRBJ1-1; V gene: TRBV28; D gene: TRBD1; CDR3 protein: CASSLSRDRGLNTEAFF; CDR3 DNA: TGTGCCAGCAGTTTATCCCGGGACAGGGGATTGAACACTGAAGCTTTCTTT
J gene: TRBJ1-1; V gene: TRBV19; D gene: .; CDR3 protein: CASREGPEAFF; CDR3 DNA: TGTGCCAGTAGGGAGGGCCCTGAAGCTTTCTTT
J gene: TRBJ1-1; V gene: TRBV4-3; D gene: .; CDR3 protein: CASSQDGTGTMNTEAFF; CDR3 DNA: TGCGCCAGCAGCCAAGATGGGACGGGAACCATGAACACTGAAGCTTTCTTT
J gene: TRBJ1-6; V gene: TRBV4-1; D gene: TRBD1; CDR3 protein: CASSQFPLRDRALESPLHF; CDR3 DNA: TGCGCCAGCAGCCAATTCCCCCTCCGGGACAGGGCGTTAGAGTCACCCCTCCACTTT
J gene: TRBJ2-7; V gene: TRBV5-1; D gene: .; CDR3 protein: CASSWGHEQYF; CDR3 DNA: TGCGCCAGCAGCTGGGGCCACGAGCAGTACTTC
J gene: TRBJ1-2; V gene: TRBV6-4; D gene: .; CDR3 protein: CASKHQDRGPYGYTF; CDR3 DNA: TGTGCCAGCAAGCACCAAGACCGGGGGCCCTATGGCTACACCTTC
J gene: TRBJ2-5; V gene: TRBV30; D gene: .; CDR3 protein: CAWSSGAGVETQYF; CDR3 DNA: TGTGCCTGGAGTTCAGGGGCTGGGGTAGAGACCCAGTACTTC
J gene: TRBJ1-5; V gene: TRBV19; D gene: .; CDR3 protein: CASSRLGNQPQHF; CDR3 DNA: TGTGCCAGTAGTAGGCTCGGTAATCAGCCCCAGCATTTT
J gene: TRBJ2-1; V gene: TRBV15; D gene: TRBD2; CDR3 protein: CATSRGFGTSGTQSSYNEQFF; CDR3 DNA: TGTGCCACCAGCAGGGGGTTTGGGACTAGCGGGACCCAGAGCTCCTACAATGAGCAGTTCTTC
J gene: TRBJ2-2; V gene: TRBV7-9; D gene: TRBD2; CDR3 protein: CASSQRASGGPNTGELFF; CDR3 DNA: TGTGCCAGCAGCCAGAGGGCCAGCGGGGGGCCCAACACCGGGGAGCTGTTTTTT
J gene: TRBJ1-2; V gene: TRBV5-5; D gene: TRBD1; CDR3 protein: CASSRDRDYGYTF; CDR3 DNA: TGTGCCAGCAGCCGGGACAGGGACTATGGCTACACCTTC
J gene: TRBJ1-2; V gene: TRBV5-6; D gene: .; CDR3 protein: CASSLPGHPNYGYTF; CDR3 DNA: TGTGCCAGCAGCCTCCCCGGACACCCAAACTATGGCTACACCTTC
J gene: TRBJ1-4; V gene: TRBV7-9; D gene: .; CDR3 protein: CASSLGGNFNEKLFF; CDR3 DNA: TGTGCCAGCAGCTTGGGGGGGAACTTTAATGAAAAACTGTTTTTT
J gene: TRBJ2-7; V gene: TRBV6-5; D gene: .; CDR3 protein: CASSLLSVSYEQYF; CDR3 DNA: TGTGCCAGCAGCCTACTCTCAGTCTCCTACGAGCAGTACTTC